The clone carrying this T cell receptor (beta chain) was detected once. Germline CDR1 is SGHVS and CDR2 is FQNEAQ. This CDR3 is 15 amino acids long. V lost 5 bases, J lost 0 bases, and 4 bases stayed unmatched. The data derive from a study of blood T cell repertoires in COVID-19. Study-wide background: Nucleic acid was either cDNA or gDNA, and it came from T cells, B-cell-depleted T cells, or PBMCs.

How the authors handled the data: The authors estimated nucleated cell counts from reference gene primer amplification. Some clones are missing from TCRdb's copy, which holds only in-frame ones; the method was immunoSEQ multiplex PCR. The V and J calls and the clone size are those of that table, but D and trimming were determined from the DNA. The sample carries tens of thousands of clones, 75% to 90% recorded once. The genes are TRBV7-8 and TRBJ2-1; TRBD2 agrees at 7 bases. This clonotype originated in a man aged 50 to 59 with active or convalescent COVID-19. The sample taken for sequencing was peripheral blood. The CDR3 DNA follows: TGTGCCAGCAGCCCCAGGGAGGGCTCCTACAATGAGCAGTTCTTC. This codes for CASSPREGSYNEQFF.